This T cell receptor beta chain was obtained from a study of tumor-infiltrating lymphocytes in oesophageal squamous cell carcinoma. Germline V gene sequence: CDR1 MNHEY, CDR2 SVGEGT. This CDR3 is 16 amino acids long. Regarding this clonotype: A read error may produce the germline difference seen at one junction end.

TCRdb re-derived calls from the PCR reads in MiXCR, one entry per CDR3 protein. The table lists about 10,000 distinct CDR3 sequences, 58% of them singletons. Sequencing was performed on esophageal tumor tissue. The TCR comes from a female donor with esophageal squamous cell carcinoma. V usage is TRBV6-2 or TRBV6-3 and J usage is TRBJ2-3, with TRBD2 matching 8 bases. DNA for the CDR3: TGTGACAGCAGTGAAACAACCACTAGCGGAGGGGATACGCAGTATTTT. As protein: CDSSETTTSGGDTQYF.